This T cell receptor beta chain was sequenced in a study of cytotoxic CD8 clonotypes in ibrutinib-treated CLL. The protocol was immunoSEQ multiplex PCR, while the TCRdb copy is restricted to in-frame clones and leaves out a portion. The sample carries around 150,000 clones, approximately 80% recorded once. The CDR3 totals 13 residues. Germline V lookup: CDR1 SGHRS, CDR2 YFSETQ. Trimming pared 4 bases from V and 5 bases from J, leaving 9 bases between. The material sequenced was PBMCs, taken after 36 months of ibrutinib treatment. The J gene is TRBJ2-2, the V gene TRBV5-1; tentative D call: TRBD1 (5 bases). The origin of this receptor is a human donor with chronic lymphocytic leukemia. The CDR3 sequence is CASSQGGTGELFF. The CDR3 nucleotides are TGCGCCAGCAGCCAGGGTGGAACCGGGGAGCTGTTTTTT.